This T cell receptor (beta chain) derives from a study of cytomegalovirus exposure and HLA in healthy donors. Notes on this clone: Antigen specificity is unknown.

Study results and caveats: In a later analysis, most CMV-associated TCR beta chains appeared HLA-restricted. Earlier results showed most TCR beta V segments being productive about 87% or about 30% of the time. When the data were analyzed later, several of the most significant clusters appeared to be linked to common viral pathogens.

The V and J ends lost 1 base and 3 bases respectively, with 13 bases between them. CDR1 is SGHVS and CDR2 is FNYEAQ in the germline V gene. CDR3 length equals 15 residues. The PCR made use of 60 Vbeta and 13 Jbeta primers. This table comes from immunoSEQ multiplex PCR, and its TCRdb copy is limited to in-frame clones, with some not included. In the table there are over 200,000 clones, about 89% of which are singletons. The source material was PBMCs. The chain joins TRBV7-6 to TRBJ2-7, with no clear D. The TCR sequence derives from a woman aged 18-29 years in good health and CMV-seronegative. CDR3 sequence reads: CASSLESLEIYEQYF. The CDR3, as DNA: TGTGCCAGCAGCTTAGAATCCCTAGAAATCTACGAGCAGTACTTC. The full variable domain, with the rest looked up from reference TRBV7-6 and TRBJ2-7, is GAGVSQSPRYKVTKRGQDVALRCDPISGHVSLYWYRQALGQGPEFLTYFNYEAQQDKSGLPNDRFSAERPEGSISTLTIQRTEQRDSAMYRCASSLESLEIYEQYFGPGTRLTVT.